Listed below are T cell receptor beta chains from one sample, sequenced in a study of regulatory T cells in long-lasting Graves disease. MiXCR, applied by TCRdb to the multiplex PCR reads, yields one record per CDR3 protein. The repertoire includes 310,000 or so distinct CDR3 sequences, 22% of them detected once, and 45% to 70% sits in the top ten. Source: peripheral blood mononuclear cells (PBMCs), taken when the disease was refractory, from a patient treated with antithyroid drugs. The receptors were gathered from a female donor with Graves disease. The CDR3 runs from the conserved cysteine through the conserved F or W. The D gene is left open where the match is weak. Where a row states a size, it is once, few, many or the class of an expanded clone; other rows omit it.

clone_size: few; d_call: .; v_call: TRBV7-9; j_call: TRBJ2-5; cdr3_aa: CASSLVQWNRVQETQYF; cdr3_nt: TGTGCCAGCAGCTTAGTTCAGTGGAACAGGGTCCAAGAGACCCAGTACTTC
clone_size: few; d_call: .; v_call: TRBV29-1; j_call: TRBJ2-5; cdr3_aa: CSVALGGGAETQYF; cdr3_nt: TGCAGCGTTGCCTTGGGGGGAGGTGCGGAGACCCAGTACTTC
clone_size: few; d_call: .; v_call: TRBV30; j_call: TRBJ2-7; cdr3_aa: CAWSVLSHEQYF; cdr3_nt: TGTGCCTGGAGTGTACTTTCCCACGAGCAGTACTTC
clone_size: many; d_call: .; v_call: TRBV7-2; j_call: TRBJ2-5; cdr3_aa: CASSLRANLETQYF; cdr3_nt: TGTGCCAGCAGCTTACGAGCGAACCTGGAGACCCAGTACTTC
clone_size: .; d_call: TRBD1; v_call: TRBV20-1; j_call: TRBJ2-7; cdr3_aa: CSARDRDGPQPYEQYF; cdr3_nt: TGCAGTGCTCGCGACAGGGATGGGCCCCAGCCCTACGAGCAGTACTTC
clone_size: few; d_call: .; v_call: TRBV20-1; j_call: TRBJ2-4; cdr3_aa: CSARPDGEIHKAKNIQYF; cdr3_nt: TGCAGTGCTAGACCCGACGGGGAAATCCATAAGGCCAAAAACATTCAGTACTTC
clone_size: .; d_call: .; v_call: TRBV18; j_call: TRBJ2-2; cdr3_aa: CASSPRTSTNTGELFF; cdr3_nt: TGTGCCAGCTCACCACGCACCAGTACGAACACCGGGGAGCTGTTTTTT
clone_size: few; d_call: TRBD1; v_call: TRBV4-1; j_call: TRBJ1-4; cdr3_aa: CASSRGQGTNEKLFF; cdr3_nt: TGCGCCAGCAGCCGGGGACAGGGGACAAATGAAAAACTGTTTTTT
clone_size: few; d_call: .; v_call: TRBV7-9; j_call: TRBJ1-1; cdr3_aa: CASSFVPGGTEAFF; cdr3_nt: TGTGCCAGCAGCTTTGTTCCGGGTGGGACTGAAGCTTTCTTT
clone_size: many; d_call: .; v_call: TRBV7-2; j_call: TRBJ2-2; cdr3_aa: CASSPGGELFF; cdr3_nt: TGTGCCAGCAGTCCCGGCGGGGAGCTGTTTTTT
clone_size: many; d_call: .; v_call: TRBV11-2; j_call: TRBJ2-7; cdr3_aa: CASSSYTSRDYEQYF; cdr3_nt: TGTGCCAGCAGCTCGTACACTAGCAGGGACTACGAGCAGTACTTC
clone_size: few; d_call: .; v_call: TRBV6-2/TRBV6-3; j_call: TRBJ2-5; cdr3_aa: CASSEEQFQETQYF; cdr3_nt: TGTGCCAGCAGTGAGGAGCAGTTCCAAGAGACCCAGTACTTC
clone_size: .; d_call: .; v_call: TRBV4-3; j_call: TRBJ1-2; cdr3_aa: CASTPGADRVHGYTF; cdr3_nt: TGCGCCAGCACCCCAGGGGCAGATAGGGTGCATGGCTACACCTTC
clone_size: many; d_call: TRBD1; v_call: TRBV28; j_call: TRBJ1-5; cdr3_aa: CASRASTGGMGQPQHF; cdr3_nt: TGTGCCAGCAGGGCCTCCACAGGGGGGATGGGACAGCCCCAGCATTTT
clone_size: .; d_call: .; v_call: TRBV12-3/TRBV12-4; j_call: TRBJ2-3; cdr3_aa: CASGNTGLQGFWDTQYF; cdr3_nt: TGTGCCAGCGGCAACACCGGGTTACAGGGTTTTTGGGATACGCAGTATTTT
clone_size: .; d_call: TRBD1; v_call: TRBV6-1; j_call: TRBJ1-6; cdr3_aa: CASSRQGSSSYNSPLHF; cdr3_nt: TGTGCCAGCAGTCGACAGGGGTCGAGCTCCTATAATTCACCCCTCCACTTT
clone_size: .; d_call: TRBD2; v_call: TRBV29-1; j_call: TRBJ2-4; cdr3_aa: CSVAGGLAKNIQYF; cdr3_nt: TGCAGCGTTGCGGGGGGTCTAGCCAAAAACATTCAGTACTTC
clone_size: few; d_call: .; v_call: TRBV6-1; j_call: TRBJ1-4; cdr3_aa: CASSDRDEKLFF; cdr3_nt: TGTGCCAGCAGTGACCGGGACGAAAAACTGTTTTTT
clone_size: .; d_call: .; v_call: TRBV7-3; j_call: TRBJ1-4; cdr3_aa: CASSFGPGQKLFF; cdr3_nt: TGTGCCAGCAGCTTCGGACCGGGTCAAAAACTGTTTTTT
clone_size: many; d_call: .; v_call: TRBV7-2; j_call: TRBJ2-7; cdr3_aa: CASSPLLGEQYF; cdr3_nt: TGTGCCAGCAGCCCGTTACTTGGCGAGCAGTACTTC
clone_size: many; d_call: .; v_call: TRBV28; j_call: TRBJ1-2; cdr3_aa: CASFGEVGGYTF; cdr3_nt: TGTGCCAGCTTCGGGGAAGTCGGCGGCTACACCTTC
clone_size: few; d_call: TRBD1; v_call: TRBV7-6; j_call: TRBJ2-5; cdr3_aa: CASSLAVTGDGETQYF; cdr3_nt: TGTGCCAGCAGCTTAGCGGTGACAGGGGACGGGGAGACCCAGTACTTC
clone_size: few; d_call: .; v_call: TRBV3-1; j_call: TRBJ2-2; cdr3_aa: CASSQGWDTGELFF; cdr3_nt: TGTGCCAGCAGCCAGGGCTGGGACACCGGGGAGCTGTTTTTT